This TCR beta chain emerged from a study of CD8+CD57+ T cells in acquired aplastic anemia. Previously, flow cytometry had revealed CD8+CD57+ cell expansion in the patients chosen for sequencing. At blood sampling, none of the patients had yet received therapy. Investigators profiled TCR beta VDJ and CDR3 from genomic DNA template. TCRdb re-analysed the reads in MiXCR, keeping a single row per CDR3 protein. The sample lists about 95,000 distinct CDR3 sequences, roughly two thirds occurring once. Deletions cut 4 bases from V and 10 bases from J, with 8 bases between. CDR3 size: 11 residues. Germline-derived CDR1 and CDR2 are SNHLY and FYNNEI.

Specimen: sorted CD4+, CD8+, or CD8+CD57+ T cells (not recorded which) from PBMCs. The TCR sequence derives from a human donor with aplastic anemia. The V call is TRBV2, the J call TRBJ2-1; no clear D gene. The CDR3 nucleotides are TGTGCCAGCAGTGTCATGTACGAGCAGTTCTTC. Translated, it gives CASSVMYEQFF.